This is a list of T cell receptor beta chains from one sample in a study of T cells in tuberculosis. Sequenced by immunoSEQ multiplex PCR; TCRdb stores in-frame clones only, minus some. The table lists about 54,000 clones, 88% of them singletons, with less than 25% in the top ten. What was sequenced was CD1b-GMM tetramer-negative cells sorted from PBMCs. The source of these receptors is an adult woman with latent tuberculosis. Each CDR3 is given with its conserved first and last residue. Each record gives: V gene, J gene, D gene, clone size, CDR3 protein, CDR3 DNA. A D gene is named only where the DNA matches it firmly. Size is stated for part of the rows, as once, few or many counts, or as a class when the clone is expanded.

>TRBV6-4|TRBJ2-3|NA|NA
CASSPSGGTDTQYF
TGTGCCAGCAGCCCCTCCGGAGGGACAGATACGCAGTATTTT
>TRBV4-1|TRBJ2-1|NA|NA
CASSQDPSGNEQFF
TGCGCCAGCAGCCAAGATCCGAGTGGCAATGAGCAGTTCTTC
>TRBV6-5|TRBJ2-7|NA|NA
CASSYSQGSTHEQYF
TGTGCCAGCAGTTACTCGCAGGGTTCGACCCACGAGCAGTACTTC
>TRBV5-6|TRBJ2-3|NA|once
CASSLITPGYTDTQYF
TGTGCCAGCAGCTTGATCACTCCAGGGTACACAGATACGCAGTATTTT
>TRBV7-9|TRBJ2-5|NA|few
CASSPPWAPPAQYF
TGTGCCAGCAGCCCTCCTTGGGCGCCACCAGCCCAGTACTTC
>TRBV7-2|TRBJ1-6|NA|NA
CASSLESRGRSPLHF
TGTGCCAGCAGCTTAGAATCCAGGGGAAGGTCACCCCTCCACTTT
>TRBV29-1|TRBJ2-3|NA|NA
CSVEFQVLRELSTDTQYF
TGCAGCGTTGAATTTCAAGTTTTACGGGAGCTAAGCACAGATACGCAGTATTTT
>TRBV6-4|TRBJ2-5|TRBD1|once
CASPGQGMCETQYF
TGTGCCAGCCCTGGACAGGGTATGTGCGAGACCCAGTACTTC
>TRBV5-1|TRBJ1-1|NA|few
CASSLEVRGGTEAFF
TGCGCCAGCAGCTTGGAAGTCAGGGGCGGAACTGAAGCTTTCTTT
>TRBV14|TRBJ1-4|NA|once
CASSQGRAGLEEKLFF
TGTGCCAGCAGCCAGGGAAGGGCAGGGTTGGAAGAAAAACTGTTTTTT
>TRBV18|TRBJ2-7|TRBD2|NA
CASSPSGALSYEQYF
TGTGCTAGCTCACCTAGCGGGGCGCTCTCCTACGAGCAGTACTTC
>TRBV18|TRBJ2-3|NA|NA
CASSPGFGGGTDTQYF
TGTGCCAGCTCACCGGGTTTTGGCGGGGGCACAGATACGCAGTATTTT
>TRBV6-6|TRBJ2-7|TRBD1|NA
CASSFDRVQQYF
TGTGCCAGCAGTTTTGACAGGGTCCAGCAGTACTTC
>TRBV19|TRBJ1-2|TRBD1|once
CASRRTGANYGYTF
TGTGCCAGTCGTAGGACAGGTGCTAACTATGGCTACACCTTC